The 5 T cell receptor beta chains below were found in one sample sequenced in a study of post-analysis software for immune sequencing data. Sequencing libraries made from TCR beta cDNA carried unique molecular identifiers. One entry per CDR3 protein results from TCRdb running MiXCR on the PCR reads. The sample consists of 600,000 to 700,000 distinct CDR3 sequences, 59% of them appearing once. The study's findings and limits: When patients were compared with controls, a handful of TRBV segments were more frequent, TRBV5-6, TRBV5-1 and TRBV20-1 among them.

Antigens for these TCRs are unknown. Specimen: blood. These TCRs come from a girl aged 2-10 years with multiple sclerosis.

The chain uses TRBV25-1 and TRBJ2-3, with a tentative D call TRBD2 (7 bases). V was shortened by 4 bases and J by 6 bases, with 11 bases between the two germline ends. This CDR3 is built from 13 residues. Looked up from germline, CDR1 is MGHDK and CDR2 is SYGVNS. The CDR3 bases are TGTGCCAGCAGTGCCGGGGGGCCGGATACGCAGTATTTT. It codes for CASSAGGPDTQYF.

This clonotype appeared a few times. The rearrangement joins TRBV7-2 to TRBJ2-5, with unresolved D. The CDR3 covers 14 residues. Trimming pared 1 base from V and 5 bases from J, leaving 11 bases between. Looked up from germline, CDR1 is SGHTA and CDR2 is FQGNSA. This chain's CDR3 is CASSLDRFVETQYF. DNA of the CDR3: TGTGCCAGCAGCTTAGACCGATTTGTGGAGACCCAGTACTTC.

The V call is TRBV5-1, the J call TRBJ2-1, with D perhaps matching TRBD2 (7 bases). CDR1 and CDR2 (germline): SGHRS, YFSETQ. V was cut by 3 bases and J by 7 bases, with 20 bases left in between. CDR3 size: 16 residues. CDR3 region: CASSSRGGYAMNEQFF. The CDR3 region has the DNA TGCGCCAGCAGCTCGAGGGGGGGGTACGCGATGAATGAGCAGTTCTTC. Full variable domain (outside the CDR3, taken from reference TRBV5-1 and TRBJ2-1): KAGVTQTPRYLIKTRGQQVTLSCSPISGHRSVSWYQQTPGQGLQFLFEYFSETQRNKGNFPGRFSGRQFSNSRSEMNVSTLELGDSALYLCASSSRGGYAMNEQFFGPGTRLTVL.

This sequence joins TRBV20-1 and TRBJ2-1; 8 bases agree with TRBD1. V was clipped by 4 bases and J by 8 bases; unmatched bases: 7. This CDR3 is built from 13 residues. Germline V gives CDR1 DFQATT, CDR2 SNEGSKA (reference sequence). Written as DNA, the CDR3 is TGCAGTGCTACGCGGACAGGGAAGGATGAGCAGTTCTTC. This translates into CSATRTGKDEQFF.

The rearrangement links TRBV7-9 to TRBJ2-4; D possibly corresponds to TRBD2 (6 bases). The CDR3 covers 14 residues. The germline V gene has CDR1 SEHNR and CDR2 FQNEAQ (reference sequence). The V and J ends lost 5 bases and 6 bases respectively, with 14 bases between them. The CDR3 region has the DNA TGTGCCAGCAGCCCCGCAGGAGGGGCAAACATTCAGTACTTC. This translates into CASSPAGGANIQYF.